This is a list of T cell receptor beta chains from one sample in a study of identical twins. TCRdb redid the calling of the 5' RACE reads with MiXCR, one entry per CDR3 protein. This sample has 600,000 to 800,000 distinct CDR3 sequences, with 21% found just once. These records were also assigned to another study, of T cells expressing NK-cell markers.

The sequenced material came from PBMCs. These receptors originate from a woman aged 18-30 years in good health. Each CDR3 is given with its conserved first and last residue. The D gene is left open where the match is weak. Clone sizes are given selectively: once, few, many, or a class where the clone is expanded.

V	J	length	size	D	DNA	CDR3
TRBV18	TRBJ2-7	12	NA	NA	TGTGCCAGCTCAATAGGGTCGGGCGAGCAGTACTTC	CASSIGSGEQYF
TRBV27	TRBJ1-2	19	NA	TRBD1	TGTGCCAGCAGATCCTTAATTTTGGGTCCCGGGACAGGGAACTATGGCTACACCTTC	CASRSLILGPGTGNYGYTF
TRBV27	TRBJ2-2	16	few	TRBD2	TGTGCCAGCAGTTCCGGGACTAGGAGACAAACCGGGGAGCTGTTTTTT	CASSSGTRRQTGELFF
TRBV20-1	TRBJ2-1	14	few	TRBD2	TGCAGTGCGAGGCGGGGGGGCCTACTTAATGAGCAGTTCTTC	CSARRGGLLNEQFF
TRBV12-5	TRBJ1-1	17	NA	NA	TGTGCTAGTGGTTTGCCACGGGGGGCGGCAATCCGTGCGCGGGCTTTCTTT	CASGLPRGAAIRARAFF
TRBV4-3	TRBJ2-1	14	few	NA	TGCGCCAGCAGCCAAGTTGGGCCGGCCTATGGGCAGTTCTTC	CASSQVGPAYGQFF
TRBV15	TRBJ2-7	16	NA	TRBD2	TGTGCCACAAGGGGTGGGGGACTAGCGCCGTCCTACGAGCAGTACTTC	CATRGGGLAPSYEQYF
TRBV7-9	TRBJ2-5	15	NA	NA	TGTGCCAGCAGCTCCGAGACTCAAGAAGGCGAGACCCAGTACTTC	CASSSETQEGETQYF
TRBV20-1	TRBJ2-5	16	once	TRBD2	TGCAGTGCTAGACCTATCCCGGGACTAGCTCAAGAGACCCAGTACTTC	CSARPIPGLAQETQYF
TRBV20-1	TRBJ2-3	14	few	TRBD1	TGCAGGGTTATGGACAGGGCAGTCACAGATACGCAGTATTTT	CRVMDRAVTDTQYF
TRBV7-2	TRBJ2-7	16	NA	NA	TGTGCCAGCAGCTCACGTTCCGGGACTCCGAAAGGCGAGCAGTACTTC	CASSSRSGTPKGEQYF
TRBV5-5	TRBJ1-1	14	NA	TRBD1	TGTGCCAGCAGCTGGGAGGACAGGGGAAATGAAGCTTTCTTT	CASSWEDRGNEAFF
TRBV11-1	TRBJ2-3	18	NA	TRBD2	TGTGCCAGCAGCCAAAGGACTAGTCCCCGCCTGAGCACAGATACGCAGTATTTT	CASSQRTSPRLSTDTQYF
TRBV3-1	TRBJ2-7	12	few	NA	TGTGCCAGCAGCCAAGATAGACTCGAGCAGTACTTC	CASSQDRLEQYF
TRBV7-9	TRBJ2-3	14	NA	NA	TGTGCCAGCAGCTTATTGGTTTGGGCAGATACGCAGTATTTT	CASSLLVWADTQYF
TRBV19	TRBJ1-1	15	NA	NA	TGTGCCACCTCGCAAATGGGCAGCGGGAACACTGAAGCTTTCTTT	CATSQMGSGNTEAFF
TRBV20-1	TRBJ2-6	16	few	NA	TGCAGTGCTAGCTTAAGGCGGGACACTGGGGCCAACGTCCTGACTTTC	CSASLRRDTGANVLTF
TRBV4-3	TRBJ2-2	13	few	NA	TGCGCCAGCAGCCAAGAGCTCTCCGGGGAGCTGTTTTTT	CASSQELSGELFF
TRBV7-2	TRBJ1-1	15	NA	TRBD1	TGTGCCAGCAGCTTAGCCTCCGGGACAGGGTTTGAAGCTTTCTTT	CASSLASGTGFEAFF
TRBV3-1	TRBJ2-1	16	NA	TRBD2	TGTGCCAGCAGCGCGGGACTAGCGGTTAGTTACAATGAGCAGTTCTTC	CASSAGLAVSYNEQFF
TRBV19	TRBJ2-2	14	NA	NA	TGTGCCAGTGGACGGCCCTCGAACACCGGGGAGCTGTTTTTT	CASGRPSNTGELFF
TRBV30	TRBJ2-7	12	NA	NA	TGTGCCTGGAGTGTACAGACCTACGAGCAGTACTTC	CAWSVQTYEQYF
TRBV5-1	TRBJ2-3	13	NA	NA	TGCGCCAGCGCCTTGAGGTTGGGGGATACGCAGTATTTT	CASALRLGDTQYF
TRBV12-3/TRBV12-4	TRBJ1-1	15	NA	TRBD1	TGTGCCAGCAGTCTGGGACAGGAGGTAAACACTGAAGCTTTCTTT	CASSLGQEVNTEAFF
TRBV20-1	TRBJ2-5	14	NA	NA	TGCAGTGCTAGAGATGGGCTAGTCGGACAGACCCAGTACTTC	CSARDGLVGQTQYF
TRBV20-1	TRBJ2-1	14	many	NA	TGCAGTGCTAGTCCCTGGGGGTTGGTCAATGAGCAGTTCTTC	CSASPWGLVNEQFF
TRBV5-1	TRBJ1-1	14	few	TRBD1	TGCGCCAGCGCGACAGGGGCCCCGGGGACTGAAGCTTTCTTT	CASATGAPGTEAFF
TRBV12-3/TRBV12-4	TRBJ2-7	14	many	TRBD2	TGTGCCAGCAGCGGGACTAGCGGGAGCTACGAGCAGTACTTC	CASSGTSGSYEQYF
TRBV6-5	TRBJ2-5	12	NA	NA	TGTGCCAGCAGTCCCTACGGTGAGACCCAGTACTTC	CASSPYGETQYF
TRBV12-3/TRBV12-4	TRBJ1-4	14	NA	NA	TGTGCCAGCAGTCGGACACCAACTAATGAAAAACTGTTTTTT	CASSRTPTNEKLFF
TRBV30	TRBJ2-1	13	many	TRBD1	TGTGCCCGGGGGACAGGGGTCCTCCAAGAGCAGTTCTTC	CARGTGVLQEQFF
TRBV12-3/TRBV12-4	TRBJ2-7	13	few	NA	TGTGCCAGCAGTTTGGCCTTAACCTACGAGCAGTACTTC	CASSLALTYEQYF
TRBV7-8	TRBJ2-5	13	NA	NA	TGTGCCAGCACCGTAGACCTCCAAGAGACCCAGTACTTC	CASTVDLQETQYF
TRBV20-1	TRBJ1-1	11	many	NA	TGCAGCGGTACCTTGAACACTGAAGCTTTCTTT	CSGTLNTEAFF
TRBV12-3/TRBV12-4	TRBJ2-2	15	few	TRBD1	TGTGCCAGCAGTCTAAGGACAGGGGGGAACGGGGAGCTGTTTTTT	CASSLRTGGNGELFF
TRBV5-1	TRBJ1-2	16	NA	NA	TGCGCCAGCAGCTTGGCCGCGGGGGGTGGCAACTATGGCTACACCTTC	CASSLAAGGGNYGYTF
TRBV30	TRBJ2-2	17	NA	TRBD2	TGTGCCTGTCTGACTAGCGGGAGGGCCTTCGACACCGGGGAGCTGTTTTTT	CACLTSGRAFDTGELFF
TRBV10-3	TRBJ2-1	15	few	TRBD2	TGTGCCATCAGGGGGACTAGCGGGAGGGGCAATGAGCAGTTCTTC	CAIRGTSGRGNEQFF
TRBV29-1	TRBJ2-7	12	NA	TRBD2	TGCAGCGTTGAAAGCGGGAGATACGAGCAGTACTTC	CSVESGRYEQYF
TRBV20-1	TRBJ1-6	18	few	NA	TGCAGTGCAGGAAAGTCCGGGACCTCCACCTCCTATAATTCACCCCTCCACTTT	CSAGKSGTSTSYNSPLHF
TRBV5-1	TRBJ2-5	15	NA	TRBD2	TGCGCCAGCAGCTTAGGGGACTACTTCCAAGAGACCCAGTACTTC	CASSLGDYFQETQYF
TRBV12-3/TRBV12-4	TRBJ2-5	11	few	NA	TGTGCCAGCGCCGTGAGTGGGACCCAGTACTTC	CASAVSGTQYF
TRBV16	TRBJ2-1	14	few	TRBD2	TGTGCCAGCACCCTAGCGGGAGCCAGGAGTGAGCAGTTCTTC	CASTLAGARSEQFF
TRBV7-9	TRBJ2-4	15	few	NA	TGTGCCAGCAGCTTAGCAGGGGCTTGGGGAAACATTCAGTACTTC	CASSLAGAWGNIQYF
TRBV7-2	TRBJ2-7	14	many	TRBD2	TGTGCCAGCAGCTCTCAAGGAGGGGAGGGCGAGCAGTACTTC	CASSSQGGEGEQYF
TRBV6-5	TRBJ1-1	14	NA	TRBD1	TGTGCCAGCACTTCGACAGGGGTGGGCACTGAAGCTTTCTTT	CASTSTGVGTEAFF
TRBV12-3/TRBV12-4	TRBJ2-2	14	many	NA	TGTGCCAGCAGTTTACTCGGGGTTCACGGGGAGCTGTTTTTT	CASSLLGVHGELFF
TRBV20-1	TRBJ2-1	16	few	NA	TGCAGTGCAATTATCCAACTCGGGATCCGGAGGGATGAGCAGTTCTTC	CSAIIQLGIRRDEQFF
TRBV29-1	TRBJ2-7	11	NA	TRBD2	TGCAGCGTTGGGGGCTCGGGACTAGAAGCCTTC	CSVGGSGLEAF
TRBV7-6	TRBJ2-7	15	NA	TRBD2	TGTGCCAGCAGCGGCCGACTAGCGGGACTTACCGAGCAGTACTTC	CASSGRLAGLTEQYF
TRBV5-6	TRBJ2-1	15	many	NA	TGTGCCAGCAGTTTATTAGGTAGCTCCTACAATGAGCAGTTCTTC	CASSLLGSSYNEQFF
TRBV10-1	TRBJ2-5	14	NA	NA	TGCGCCAGCAGTGATGCCCGGGACGGAGAGACCCAGTACTTC	CASSDARDGETQYF
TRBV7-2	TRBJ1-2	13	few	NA	TGTGCCAGCAGCTTAGAGCGAGTCTATGGCTACACCTTC	CASSLERVYGYTF